This T cell receptor (beta chain) is drawn from a study of cytomegalovirus exposure and HLA in healthy donors. The germline V and J ends were trimmed by 1 base and 0 bases, with 12 bases remaining between them. The CDR3 contains 17 residues. Germline assignment: CDR1 SGHDN and CDR2 FVKESK. PCR involved 60 Vbeta and 13 Jbeta primers. TCRdb's copy holds only in-frame clones and misses some; the assay was immunoSEQ multiplex PCR. The sample gives some 200,000 clones, about 12% of which show up once; about 8% is in the top ten. Sequenced: PBMCs. This receptor was obtained from a man aged 50-60 years in good health and CMV-seropositive. The chain is built from TRBV14 and TRBJ2-2, with D perhaps TRBD1 (7 bases). The DNA for the CDR3 is TGTGCCAGCAGCCAAGCGGGGGACAGAACGAACACCGGGGAGCTGTTTTTT. It codes for CASSQAGDRTNTGELFF.